What follows describes a single T cell receptor (beta chain). The entry originates in a study of blood T cell repertoires in COVID-19. Background on the study: T cells, B-cell-depleted T cells, or PBMCs supplied cDNA or gDNA.

Deletions cut 4 bases from V and 8 bases from J, with 16 bases between. CDR3 length equals 15 residues. Germline CDR1 SGHDT, CDR2 YYEEEE. Only in-frame clones appear in the TCRdb table, and some are missing; sequencing was by immunoSEQ multiplex PCR. The table has about 49,000 clones, 84% seen once. This rearrangement joins TRBV5-6 to TRBJ1-6, with D perhaps matching TRBD1 (5 bases). The source is a man aged 50 to 59 with acute or convalescent COVID-19. The sequencing sample was made of peripheral blood. The CDR3 DNA reads TGTGCCAGCAGCCACTTGACGAGGGACTATTCACCCCTCCACTTT. Translation: CASSHLTRDYSPLHF.